The entry below describes one T cell receptor (beta chain). The entry originates in a study of response to subunit inactivated influenza vaccine. Via MiXCR, TCRdb re-called the RT-PCR reads, giving one row per CDR3 protein. The sample yields a few hundred thousand distinct CDR3 sequences, around 15% seen once. The germline CDR1 and CDR2 sequences are SGHTA and FQGNSA. The CDR3 is 17 amino acids. The V gene end was trimmed by 1 base and the J gene end by 4 bases; junction bases not matched to a gene: 9. The gene calls are TRBV7-2 and TRBJ2-5; 10 nucleotides align to TRBD2. The TCR originated in a man aged 50 or older who received an inactivated influenza vaccine. Source: PBMCs from blood, taken less than 13 days after vaccination. Here the CDR3 DNA reads TGTGCCAGCAGCTTAGGGCTACTAGCGGGACAAGGAGAGACCCAGTACTTC. Its translation is CASSLGLLAGQGETQYF.